These 20 T cell receptor beta chains were sequenced from one sample in a study of CD8+ T cells in alopecia areata. Treatment meaning: oral pan-JAK inhibitor, 5-10 mg twice daily. Isolated RNA was reverse transcribed into cDNA used as the sequencing template. Profiling relied on immunoSEQ multiplex PCR, and the TCRdb table lists in-frame clones only, not all of them. The repertoire includes a few hundred thousand clones, about two fifths of them detected once, and 0.48% sits in the top ten. The sample here was CD4+ T cells sorted from blood, taken between weeks 30 and 35, from a patient treated with tofacitinib. All receptors derive from a human donor with alopecia areata.

The chain carries TRBV7-9 and TRBJ2-2; D unclear. This CDR3 comprises 16 residues. The V end was cut by 5 bases, the J end by 2 bases, with 15 bases between. CDR1 and CDR2 (germline): SEHNR, FQNEAQ (reference sequence). In DNA, the CDR3 is TGTGCCAGCAGCCCACCTGAGGCCGGAAACACCGGGGAGCTGTTTTTT. It specifies CASSPPEAGNTGELFF.

The CDR3 loop is CASSPPRNRRMYEQYF. CDR3 bases: TGTGCCAGTAGTCCTCCAAGGAATAGAAGGATGTACGAGCAGTACTTC. The V and J genes are TRBV19 and TRBJ2-7; D is ambiguous. V lost 5 bases to trimming and J lost 4 bases, with 21 bases between them. Germline V lookup: CDR1 LNHDA, CDR2 SQIVND (reference sequence). This CDR3 comprises 16 residues.

The rearrangement joins TRBV7-9 to TRBJ2-7, with TRBD1 as a possible D gene (6 bases). The ends were cut back, 2 bases at V and 2 bases at J, with 10 bases in the middle. Germline CDR1 is SEHNR and CDR2 is FQNEAQ (reference sequence). The CDR3 loop spans 14 amino acids. The CDR3 loop is CASSLRDTAYEQYF. CDR3 coding DNA: TGTGCCAGCAGCTTAAGGGACACCGCCTACGAGCAGTACTTC. Full variable domain (remainder filled in from reference TRBV7-9 and TRBJ2-7): DTGVSQNPRHKITKRGQNVTFRCDPISEHNRLYWYRQTLGQGPEFLTYFQNEAQLEKSRLLSDRFSAERPKGSFSTLEIQRTEQGDSAMYLCASSLRDTAYEQYFGPGTRLTVT.

The genes are TRBV27 and TRBJ1-6; D gene ambiguous. The CDR3 contains 13 residues. Deletions cut 8 bases from V and 7 bases from J, with 12 bases between. CDR1 MNHEY and CDR2 SMNVEV come from the germline V gene (reference sequence). CDR3 region: CASGYRTNSPLHF. The CDR3 coding sequence is TGTGCCAGCGGGTACCGGACGAATTCACCCCTCCACTTT.

The chain is built from TRBV11-2 and TRBJ2-3; no clear D. The V end was cut by 7 bases, the J end by 0 bases, with 8 bases between. The germline CDR1 and CDR2 sequences are SGHAT and FQNNGV. This CDR3 has 13 amino acids. CDR3 DNA: TGTGCCAGCACGCTCGGGAGCACAGATACGCAGTATTTT. Translating gives CASTLGSTDTQYF.

The chain uses TRBV2 and TRBJ2-7, with TRBD2 matching 12 bases. The trim removed 8 bases at V and 4 bases at J, leaving 9 bases unmatched. This CDR3 region has 15 residues. Per the germline V gene, CDR1 is SNHLY and CDR2 is FYNNEI. Here the CDR3 reads CASRETSGGPYEQYF. DNA of the CDR3: TGTGCCAGCCGCGAAACTAGCGGGGGGCCTTACGAGCAGTACTTC.

The chain combines TRBV5-1 with TRBJ2-1; TRBD1 aligns across 7 bases. Unmatched junction bases numbered 7, after V lost 1 base and J lost 6 bases. The germline gives CDR1 SGHRS, CDR2 YFSETQ. This CDR3 comprises 15 residues. Here the CDR3 reads CASSLPGGKANEQFF. The DNA of the CDR3 is TGCGCCAGCAGCTTGCCAGGGGGTAAAGCCAATGAGCAGTTCTTC.

This clone turned up a few times. The chain uses TRBV7-3 and TRBJ2-3; 7 bases are shared with TRBD1. CDR1 and CDR2 from the germline V gene are SGHTA and FQGTGA. The J segment lost 0 bases and the V segment lost 5 bases, leaving 11 bases of the junction unmatched. This CDR3 is built from 17 residues. In DNA form, the CDR3 reads TGTGCCAGCAGCCGACAGGGAAGAGCAACTAGCACAGATACGCAGTATTTT. Protein sequence: CASSRQGRATSTDTQYF.

At least ten counts were recorded for this clone. V and J are TRBV9 and TRBJ2-5; no clear D. V lost 0 bases and J lost 5, with 2 bases in between. CDR3 length equals 11 residues. Germline CDR1 reads SGDLS; CDR2 reads YYNGEE. In DNA form, the CDR3 reads TGTGCCAGCAGCGTAGACGAGACCCAGTACTTC. Its translation: CASSVDETQYF.

This clone was counted between two and nine times. The chain couples TRBV6-1 to TRBJ1-1; D is unclear. The CDR3 length is 11 residues. V lost 4 bases, J lost 8 bases, and 8 bases lay in between. Germline V CDR1 and CDR2: MNHNS, SASEGT. The CDR3 nucleotides are TGTGCCAGCAGTGTGGGCCAAGAAGCTTTCTTT. Amino acid sequence: CASSVGQEAFF.

This chain joins TRBV18 and TRBJ1-2; TRBD1 might be the D (5 bases). Germline CDR1 reads KGHSH; CDR2 reads LQKENI. Trimming cost V 6 bases and J 8 bases, with 16 bases left between them. CDR3 length equals 13 residues. The DNA of the CDR3 is TGTGCCAGCTCCAACCGGGACCGCCGGGGCTACACCTTC. Protein sequence: CASSNRDRRGYTF.

The chain couples TRBV30 to TRBJ1-4, with a weak D call TRBD1 (6 bases). The CDR3 contains 14 residues. The V and J ends lost 4 bases and 8 bases respectively, with 17 bases between them. Germline values: CDR1 GTSNPN, CDR2 SVGIG (reference sequence). In DNA form, the CDR3 reads TGTGCCTGGAATAGAGGCCAGGGGAACGAAAAACTGTTTTTT. Protein: CAWNRGQGNEKLFF.

In its sample, this clone was seen a few times. The chain's CDR3 is CASSLPPSGEETQYF. CDR3 DNA sequence: TGTGCCAGCAGCTTGCCCCCATCAGGGGAGGAGACCCAGTACTTC. This chain links TRBV7-6 with TRBJ2-5, with D maybe TRBD1 (6 bases). V shed 3 bases and J shed 5 bases, with 16 bases lying between them. This CDR3 has 15 residues. The germline gives CDR1 SGHVS, CDR2 FNYEAQ. The full variable domain, in which reference TRBV7-6 and TRBJ2-5 provide the parts outside the CDR3, is GAGVSQSPRYKVTKRGQDVALRCDPISGHVSLYWYRQALGQGPEFLTYFNYEAQQDKSGLPNDRFSAERPEGSISTLTIQRTEQRDSAMYRCASSLPPSGEETQYFGPGTRLLVL.

The chain couples TRBV18 to TRBJ1-6; no clear D gene. Germline-derived CDR1 and CDR2 are KGHSH and LQKENI. The CDR3 totals 15 residues. Trimming left V 6 bases short and J 6 bases short, with 15 bases between. The CDR3 here is CASSGELTFNSPLHF. The CDR3 nucleotides read TGTGCCAGCTCCGGAGAGCTAACTTTTAATTCACCCCTCCACTTT.

This clone was counted only a few times. This chain uses TRBV29-1 with TRBJ2-7, with TRBD1 matching 9 bases. Germline-derived CDR1 and CDR2 are SQVTM and ANQGSEA. The CDR3 totals 15 residues. Trimming removed 4 bases from V and 5 bases from J; junction bases left unmatched: 12. The CDR3 loop reads CSVGEKETGGHEQYF. In DNA, the CDR3 is TGCAGCGTTGGTGAGAAGGAGACAGGGGGACACGAGCAGTACTTC.

Comments on this clone: Additional DNA sequences in this sample encode the identical CDR3. The V call is TRBV6-1, the J call TRBJ2-3; no reliable D call. This CDR3 contains 12 residues. Germline loops: CDR1 MNHNS, CDR2 SASEGT. V was cut by 0 bases and J by 5 bases, with 3 bases left in between. The CDR3 here is CASSEAGDTQYF. The CDR3 DNA follows: TGTGCCAGCAGTGAAGCAGGAGATACGCAGTATTTT.

Comment on this clone: The sample contains more than one DNA sequence encoding this CDR3. The chain couples TRBV5-8 to TRBJ1-5; weak D call: TRBD1 (6 bases). The CDR3 consists of 13 residues. V lost 4 bases to trimming and J lost 7 bases, with 12 bases between them. The germline CDR1 and CDR2 sequences are SGHTS and YDEGEE. CDR3 loop: CASSLQGNQPQHF. The CDR3 DNA is TGTGCCAGCAGCCTACAGGGAAACCAGCCCCAGCATTTT.

The chain uses TRBV4-1 and TRBJ2-7; TRBD1 matches at 8 bases. Trimming cost V 3 bases and J 6 bases; bases outside gene matches: 4. Germline assignment: CDR1 MGHRA and CDR2 YSYEKL. This CDR3 has 13 amino acids. Here the CDR3 DNA reads TGCGCCAGCAGCCACCTCCAGGGGGCCGAGCAGTACTTC. It translates to CASSHLQGAEQYF.

This clone was counted between two and nine times. The chain links TRBV25-1 to TRBJ1-5, with D possibly matching TRBD1 (5 bases). The germline CDR1 and CDR2 sequences are MGHDK and SYGVNS. V gave up 4 bases and J gave up 2 bases, with 6 bases separating them. The length of the CDR3 is 13 residues. Written as DNA, the CDR3 is TGTGCCAGCAGTGGGGGGGGCAATCAGCCCCAGCATTTT. Translation: CASSGGGNQPQHF.

A word on this clone: The same CDR3 is also encoded by other DNA sequences in this sample. This chain connects TRBV30 to TRBJ2-7; D remains unclear. Germline V gene sequence: CDR1 GTSNPN, CDR2 SVGIG (reference sequence). V lost 5 bases to trimming and J lost 3 bases, with 8 bases between them. The length of the CDR3 is 11 residues. CDR3 sequence (DNA): TGTGCCTGGGGCAGGTACTACGAGCAGTACTTC. It is translated as CAWGRYYEQYF.